A selection of T cell receptor beta chains follows, all from one sample in a study of OX40 agonist ivuxolimab in advanced cancers. Sequencing used immunoSEQ multiplex PCR; TCRdb keeps in-frame clones, though not all of them. This table has about 59,000 clones, around 85% appearing once. Sequenced material: CD4+ or CD8+ T cells sorted from blood, taken in a trial of the OX40 agonist ivuxolimab. All receptors come from an adult with an advanced solid tumor such as melanoma, head and neck, liver or kidney cancer. The CDR3 runs from the conserved cysteine through the conserved F or W. A D gene is named only where the DNA matches it firmly. Clone size is not always given. Where it is, it says once, few, many or a class for expanded clones.

D gene,clone size,J gene,V gene,CDR3 protein,CDR3 DNA
TRBD1,-,TRBJ1-6,TRBV2,CASLTGLNSPLHF,TGTGCCAGCCTGACAGGGCTGAATTCACCCCTCCACTTT
TRBD1,-,TRBJ1-5,TRBV7-2,CASSLTGNQPQHF,TGTGCCAGCAGTTTGACAGGGAATCAGCCCCAGCATTTT
-,once,TRBJ1-2,TRBV19,CASSIEGRQPSYTF,TGTGCCAGTAGTATAGAGGGCCGGCAGCCGAGCTACACCTTC
-,-,TRBJ2-2,TRBV27,CASAYLRGTNTGELFF,TGTGCCAGCGCGTACCTTAGGGGGACGAACACCGGGGAGCTGTTTTTT
-,-,TRBJ2-7,TRBV12-5,CASGLGNRELGGEQYF,TGTGCTAGTGGTTTGGGGAACAGGGAACTGGGAGGAGAGCAGTACTTC
-,-,TRBJ2-2,TRBV5-1,CASSLGQGYTGELFF,TGCGCCAGCAGCTTGGGTCAGGGATACACCGGGGAGCTGTTTTTT
-,-,TRBJ2-5,TRBV15,CATSRGPWETQYF,TGTGCCACCAGCAGAGGACCTTGGGAGACCCAGTACTTC
-,-,TRBJ2-7,TRBV12-2,CASPQCVVDSGGSSYEQYF,TGTGCAAGTCCCCAGTGCGTGGTTGATAGCGGAGGGAGCTCCTACGAGCAGTACTTC
-,-,TRBJ1-1,TRBV7-3,CASSLMAGIGEAFF,TGTGCCAGCAGCTTAATGGCCGGGATTGGTGAAGCTTTCTTT
-,-,TRBJ1-5,TRBV16,CASSHLQRQYSNQPQHF,TGTGCCAGCAGCCACCTACAAAGGCAATATAGCAATCAGCCCCAGCATTTT
-,-,TRBJ2-7,TRBV28,CASSTTTRDEQYF,TGTGCCAGCAGCACTACCACCAGGGATGAGCAGTACTTC
-,-,TRBJ2-3,TRBV5-1,CASSLRTSTDTQYF,TGCGCCAGCAGCTTGAGGACTAGCACAGATACGCAGTATTTT
-,few,TRBJ1-6,TRBV27,CASSLTPPGVASPLHF,TGTGCCAGCAGTTTAACCCCTCCAGGGGTGGCTTCACCCCTCCACTTT
-,-,TRBJ1-3,TRBV25-1,CASSEGFGGERGNTIYF,TGTGCCAGCAGTGAAGGGTTTGGCGGGGAACGGGGAAACACCATATATTTT
-,-,TRBJ2-3,TRBV7-8,CASSPSQGSQYF,TGTGCCAGCAGCCCTAGTCAGGGTTCGCAGTATTTT
TRBD2,-,TRBJ2-3,TRBV7-9,CASSLPSPGLAGTDTQYF,TGTGCCAGCAGCTTACCTTCTCCGGGACTAGCGGGAACAGATACGCAGTATTTT
-,-,TRBJ1-2,TRBV6-5,CASSPGPYGYTF,TGTGCCAGCAGCCCTGGACCCTATGGCTACACCTTC
-,-,TRBJ2-6,TRBV7-2,CASSSQGGNSGANVLTF,TGTGCCAGCAGCTCACAGGGGGGGAACTCTGGGGCCAACGTCCTGACTTTC
-,few,TRBJ2-7,TRBV30,CAWSRGYEQYF,TGTGCCTGGAGTAGAGGGTACGAGCAGTACTTC
-,-,TRBJ1-3,TRBV18,CASSPSFDSSGNTIYF,TGTGCCAGCTCACCGTCGTTTGACAGCTCTGGAAACACCATATATTTT
TRBD1,-,TRBJ1-3,TRBV29-1,CSVARTGFGNTIYF,TGCAGCGTTGCCAGGACAGGTTTTGGAAACACCATATATTTT
TRBD1,-,TRBJ2-2,TRBV27,CASSFDRDNTGELFF,TGTGCCAGCAGTTTTGACAGGGATAACACCGGGGAGCTGTTTTTT
-,-,TRBJ2-7,TRBV2,CASSRRRGAGYEQYF,TGTGCCAGCAGTAGGCGTCGGGGGGCGGGCTACGAGCAGTACTTC
TRBD1,-,TRBJ2-1,TRBV9,CASSVGGTGSYNEQFF,TGTGCCAGCAGCGTAGGGGGGACAGGGAGCTACAATGAGCAGTTCTTC
TRBD1,-,TRBJ2-2,TRBV18,CASYLGQGYGTGELFF,TGTGCCAGCTACCTTGGACAGGGCTATGGCACCGGGGAGCTGTTTTTT
TRBD1,-,TRBJ2-7,TRBV19,CASSMLQGASNEQYF,TGTGCCAGTAGTATGTTACAGGGGGCCTCGAACGAGCAGTACTTC
TRBD1,-,TRBJ2-7,TRBV7-2,CASSSISTGVYEQYF,TGTGCCAGCAGCTCCATCAGCACAGGGGTCTACGAGCAGTACTTC
-,-,TRBJ2-7,TRBV5-4,CASSLETGSAYEQYF,TGTGCCAGCAGCTTGGAAACAGGGTCGGCCTACGAGCAGTACTTC
TRBD1,-,TRBJ2-7,TRBV25-1,CASSEGWDRESEQYF,TGTGCCAGCAGTGAGGGATGGGACAGGGAGAGCGAGCAGTACTTC
-,-,TRBJ2-3,TRBV20-1,CSASVGDTQYF,TGCAGTGCTAGCGTAGGGGATACGCAGTATTTT
TRBD1,-,TRBJ2-2,TRBV19,CASSAGGGSWELFF,TGTGCCAGTAGCGCAGGGGGCGGGTCTTGGGAGCTGTTTTTT
-,-,TRBJ2-5,TRBV5-1,CASSLGGRGLTLETQYF,TGCGCCAGCAGCTTGGGGGGGAGAGGATTGACTTTGGAGACCCAGTACTTC
TRBD2,-,TRBJ2-5,TRBV7-9,CASSLGLAGETQYF,TGTGCCAGCAGCCTGGGACTAGCAGGAGAGACCCAGTACTTC
-,-,TRBJ2-3,TRBV27,CASNHRNTDTQYF,TGTGCCAGCAATCACAGGAACACAGATACGCAGTATTTT
-,-,TRBJ2-1,TRBV5-1,CASSEGGGNSYNEQFF,TGCGCCAGCAGCGAGGGTGGCGGAAACTCCTACAATGAGCAGTTCTTC
TRBD1,-,TRBJ1-2,TRBV5-4,CASSPGQGTNYGYTF,TGTGCCAGCAGCCCCGGACAGGGGACCAACTATGGCTACACCTTC
TRBD1,-,TRBJ1-2,TRBV19,CASRPNRGLGYTF,TGTGCCAGTAGACCGAACAGGGGGCTCGGCTACACCTTC